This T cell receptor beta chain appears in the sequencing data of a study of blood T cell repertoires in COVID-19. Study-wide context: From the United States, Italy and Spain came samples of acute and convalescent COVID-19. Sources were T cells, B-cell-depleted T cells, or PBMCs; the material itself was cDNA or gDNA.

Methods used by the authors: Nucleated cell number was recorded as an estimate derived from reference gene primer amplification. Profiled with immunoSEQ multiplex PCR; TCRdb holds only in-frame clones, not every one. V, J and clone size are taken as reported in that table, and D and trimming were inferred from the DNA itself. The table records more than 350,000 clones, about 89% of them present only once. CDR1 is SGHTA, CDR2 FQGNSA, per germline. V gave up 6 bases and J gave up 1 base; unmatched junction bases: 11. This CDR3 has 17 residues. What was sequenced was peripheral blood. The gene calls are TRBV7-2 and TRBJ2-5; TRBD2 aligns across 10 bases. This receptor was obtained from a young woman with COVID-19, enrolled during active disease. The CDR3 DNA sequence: TGTGCCAGCAGTCCCTACTGGACTAGCGGTTTCCAAGAGACCCAGTACTTC. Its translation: CASSPYWTSGFQETQYF.